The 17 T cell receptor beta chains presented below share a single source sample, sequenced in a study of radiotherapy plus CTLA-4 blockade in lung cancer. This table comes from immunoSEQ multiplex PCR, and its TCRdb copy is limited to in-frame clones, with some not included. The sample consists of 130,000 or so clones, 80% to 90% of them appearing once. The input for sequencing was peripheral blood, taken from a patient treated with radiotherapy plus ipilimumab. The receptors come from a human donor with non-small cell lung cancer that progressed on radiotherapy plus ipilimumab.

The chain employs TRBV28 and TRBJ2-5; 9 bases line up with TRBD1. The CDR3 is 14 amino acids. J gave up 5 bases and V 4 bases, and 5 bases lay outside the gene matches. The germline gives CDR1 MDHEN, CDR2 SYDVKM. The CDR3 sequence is CASSWDRVVETQYF. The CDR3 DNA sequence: TGTGCCAGCAGTTGGGACAGGGTTGTGGAGACCCAGTACTTC.

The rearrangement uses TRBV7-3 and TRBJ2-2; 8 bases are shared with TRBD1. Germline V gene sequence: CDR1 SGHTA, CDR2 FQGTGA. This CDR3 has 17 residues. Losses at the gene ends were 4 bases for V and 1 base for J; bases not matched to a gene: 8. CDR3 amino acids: CASSSALGQENTGELFF. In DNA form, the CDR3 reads TGTGCCAGCAGCTCCGCCTTGGGACAGGAGAACACCGGGGAGCTGTTTTTT.

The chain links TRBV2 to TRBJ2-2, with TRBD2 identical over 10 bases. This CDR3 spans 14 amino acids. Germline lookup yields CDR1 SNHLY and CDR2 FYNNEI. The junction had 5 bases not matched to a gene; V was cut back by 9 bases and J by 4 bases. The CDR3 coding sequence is TGTGCCAGTAATAGCGGGAGGACCACCGGGGAGCTGTTTTTT. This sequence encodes CASNSGRTTGELFF.

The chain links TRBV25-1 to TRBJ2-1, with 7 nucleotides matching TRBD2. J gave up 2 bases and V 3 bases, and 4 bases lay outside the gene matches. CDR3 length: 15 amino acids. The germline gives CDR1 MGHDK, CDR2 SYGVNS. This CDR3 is CASSELGRAYNEQFF. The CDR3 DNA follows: TGTGCCAGCAGTGAGCTAGGGAGGGCCTACAATGAGCAGTTCTTC.

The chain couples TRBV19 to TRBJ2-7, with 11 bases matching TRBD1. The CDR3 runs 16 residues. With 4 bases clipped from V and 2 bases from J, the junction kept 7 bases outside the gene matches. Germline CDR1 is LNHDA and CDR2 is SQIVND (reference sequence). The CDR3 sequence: CASSTQGQGAPYEQYF. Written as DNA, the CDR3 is TGTGCCAGTAGTACCCAAGGACAGGGGGCCCCCTACGAGCAGTACTTC.

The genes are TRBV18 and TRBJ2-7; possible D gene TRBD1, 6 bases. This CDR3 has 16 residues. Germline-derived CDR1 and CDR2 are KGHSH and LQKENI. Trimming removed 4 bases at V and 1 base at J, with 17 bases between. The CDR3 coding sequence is TGTGCCAGCTCACGTACAGGGTCCCAAAGTTCCTACGAGCAGTACTTC. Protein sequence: CASSRTGSQSSYEQYF.

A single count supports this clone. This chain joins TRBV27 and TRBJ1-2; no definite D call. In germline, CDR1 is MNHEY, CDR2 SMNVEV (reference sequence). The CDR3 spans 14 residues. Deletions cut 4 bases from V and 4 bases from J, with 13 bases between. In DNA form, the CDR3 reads TGTGCCAGCAGTTCTCGGAACCAGGCCTATGGCTACACCTTC. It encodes CASSSRNQAYGYTF.

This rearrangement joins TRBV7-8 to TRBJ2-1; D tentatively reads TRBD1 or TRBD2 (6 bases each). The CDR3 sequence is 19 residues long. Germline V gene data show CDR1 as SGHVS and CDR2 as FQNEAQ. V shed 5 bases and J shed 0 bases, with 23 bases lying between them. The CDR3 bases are TGTGCCAGCAGCCAAAGGGGGGTCGTTCGAGTGCCCTCCTACAATGAGCAGTTCTTC. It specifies CASSQRGVVRVPSYNEQFF.

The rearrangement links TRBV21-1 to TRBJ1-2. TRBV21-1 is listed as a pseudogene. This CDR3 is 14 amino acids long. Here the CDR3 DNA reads TGTGCCAGCAGCAAAGTAAGGATCCCCGTTAAGCACACCTTC. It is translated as CASSKVRIPVKHTF.

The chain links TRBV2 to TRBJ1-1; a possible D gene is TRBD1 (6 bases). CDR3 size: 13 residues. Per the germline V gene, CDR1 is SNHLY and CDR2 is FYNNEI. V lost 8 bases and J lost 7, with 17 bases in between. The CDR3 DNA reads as TGTGCCAGCCAAACGCCCCAGGGGATTGAAGCTTTCTTT. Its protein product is CASQTPQGIEAFF. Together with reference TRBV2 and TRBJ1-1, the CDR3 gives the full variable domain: EPEVTQTPSHQVTQMGQEVILRCVPISNHLYFYWYRQILGQKVEFLVSFYNNEISEKSEIFDDQFSVERPDGSNFTLKIRSTKLEDSAMYFCASQTPQGIEAFFGQGTRLTVV.

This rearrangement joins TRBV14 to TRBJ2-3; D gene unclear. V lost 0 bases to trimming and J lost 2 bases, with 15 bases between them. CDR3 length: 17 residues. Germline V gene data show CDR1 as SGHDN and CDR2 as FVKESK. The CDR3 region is CASSQDSLLIHTDTQYF. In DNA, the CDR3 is TGTGCCAGCAGCCAAGATTCCCTCTTAATCCACACAGATACGCAGTATTTT. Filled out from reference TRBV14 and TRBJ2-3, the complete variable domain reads EAGVTQFPSHSVIEKGQTVTLRCDPISGHDNLYWYRRVMGKEIKFLLHFVKESKQDESGMPNNRFLAERTGGTYSTLKVQPAELEDSGVYFCASSQDSLLIHTDTQYFGPGTRLTVL.

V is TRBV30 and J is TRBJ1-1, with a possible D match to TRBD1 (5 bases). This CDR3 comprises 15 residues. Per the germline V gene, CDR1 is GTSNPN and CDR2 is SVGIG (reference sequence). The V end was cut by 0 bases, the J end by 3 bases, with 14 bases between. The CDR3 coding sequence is TGTGCCTGGAGTGTAAGGGGACCTCTCGACACTGAAGCTTTCTTT. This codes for CAWSVRGPLDTEAFF.

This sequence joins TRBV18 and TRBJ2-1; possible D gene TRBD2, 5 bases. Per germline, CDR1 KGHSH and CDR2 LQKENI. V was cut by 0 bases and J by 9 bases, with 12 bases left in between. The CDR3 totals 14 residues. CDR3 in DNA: TGTGCCAGCTCACCACCCCGGGGTGTCGTTGAGCAGTTCTTC. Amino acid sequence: CASSPPRGVVEQFF.

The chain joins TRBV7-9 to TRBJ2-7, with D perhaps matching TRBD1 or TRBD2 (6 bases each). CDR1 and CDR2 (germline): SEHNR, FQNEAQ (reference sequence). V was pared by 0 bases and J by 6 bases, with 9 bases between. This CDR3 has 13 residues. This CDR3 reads CASSLAKGGEQYF. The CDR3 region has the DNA TGTGCCAGCAGCTTAGCCAAGGGGGGCGAGCAGTACTTC.

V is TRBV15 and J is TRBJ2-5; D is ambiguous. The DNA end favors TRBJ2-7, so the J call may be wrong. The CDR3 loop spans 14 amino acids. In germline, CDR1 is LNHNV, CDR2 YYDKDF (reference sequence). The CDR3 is CATSREFRGDEQYF. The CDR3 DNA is TGTGCCACCAGCAGAGAGTTCAGAGGTGACGAGCAGTACTTC.

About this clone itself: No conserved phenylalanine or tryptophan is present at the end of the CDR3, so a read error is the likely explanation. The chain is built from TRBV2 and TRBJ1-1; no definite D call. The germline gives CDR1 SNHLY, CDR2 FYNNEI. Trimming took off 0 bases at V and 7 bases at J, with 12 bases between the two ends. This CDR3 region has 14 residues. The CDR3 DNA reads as TGTGCCAGCAGTGAAGCGCTTCAAGGAATTGAAGCTTTCCTT. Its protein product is CASSEALQGIEAFL.

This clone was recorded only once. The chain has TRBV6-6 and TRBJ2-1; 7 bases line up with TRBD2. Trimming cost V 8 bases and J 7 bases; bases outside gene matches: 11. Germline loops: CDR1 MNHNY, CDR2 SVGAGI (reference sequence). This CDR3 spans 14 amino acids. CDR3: CASLLAGVGNEQFF. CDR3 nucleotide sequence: TGTGCCAGCCTACTCGCGGGAGTGGGAAATGAGCAGTTCTTC.